The 32 T cell receptor beta chains in this list originate from one sample, sequenced in a study of blood T cell repertoires in COVID-19 (dated by TCRdb to the early 2020s). Preparation of the library involved the immunoSEQ multiplex PCR assay. The source is immuneACCESS, and TCRdb retained only in-frame sequences with V and J called. Part of the clones is not carried over; for the studies checked, unresolved V genes explain less than half of this, and the remainder is unexplained. The sample table lists over 200,000 clones, 84% of them with a count of one. Roughly 8% of the sample rests with the top ten. Material: peripheral blood. The receptor source for this set is a woman between 45 and 65 years old with active or convalescent COVID-19.

This clone occurred once. The rearrangement links TRBV7-2 to TRBJ1-1, with TRBD1 as a possible D gene (6 bases). Germline loops: CDR1 SGHTA, CDR2 FQGNSA. There are 14 residues in the CDR3. Trimming took off 3 bases at V and 2 bases at J, with 10 bases between the two ends. CDR3 nucleotide sequence: TGTGCCAGCAGCTTCGGGACAACTAACACTGAAGCTTTCTTT. Its translation: CASSFGTTNTEAFF.

V and J are TRBV6-1 and TRBJ1-2; no firm D call. CDR1 and CDR2 from the germline V gene are MNHNS and SASEGT. V lost 3 bases and J 5 bases, leaving 7 bases between the germline ends. The CDR3 totals 12 residues. CDR3 sequence (DNA): TGTGCCAGCAGTGACGGGTTTTATGGCTACACCTTC. The encoded protein is CASSDGFYGYTF.

The V and J genes are TRBV5-1 and TRBJ2-2; no clear D. The CDR3 consists of 15 residues. The germline gives CDR1 SGHRS, CDR2 YFSETQ. Trimming removed 1 base at V and 0 bases at J, with 7 bases between. The CDR3 region has the DNA TGCGCCAGCAGCTTGACTACCCCGAACACCGGGGAGCTGTTTTTT. Its protein product is CASSLTTPNTGELFF.

The chain is built from TRBV5-4 and TRBJ1-6, with 7 bases lining up with TRBD1. J was trimmed by 7 bases and V by 0 bases; bases with no gene match: 4. Per germline, CDR1 SGHNT and CDR2 YYREEE (reference sequence). This CDR3 has 15 residues. The DNA for the CDR3 is TGTGCCAGCAGCTTGGAGGGGGCATCGAATTCACCCCTCCACTTT. It yields the protein CASSLEGASNSPLHF. Complete variable domain (other parts from reference TRBV5-4 and TRBJ1-6): ETGVTQSPTHLIKTRGQQVTLRCSSQSGHNTVSWYQQALGQGPQFIFQYYREEENGRGNFPPRFSGLQFPNYSSELNVNALELDDSALYLCASSLEGASNSPLHFGNGTRLTVT.

The V gene is TRBV9, the J gene TRBJ1-2; 11 positions agree with TRBD1. V dropped 3 bases and J dropped 2; count of bases not matched to a gene: 3. Germline CDR1 reads SGDLS; CDR2 reads YYNGEE. The CDR3 length is 15 residues. CDR3 nucleotides: TGTGCCAGCAGCGAAAGGGACAGGGGGAACTATGGCTACACCTTC. It yields the protein CASSERDRGNYGYTF.

On this clone: The junction departs from germline at one end; a sequencing error may be responsible. The gene calls are TRBV6-5 and TRBJ2-5; 12 bases match TRBD2. The germline V gene has CDR1 MNHEY and CDR2 SVGAGI. CDR3 length: 16 amino acids. Here the CDR3 DNA reads TGTGCCAGCAGTCACTCTCTAGCGGGGGGGCAAGAGACCCAGTACTTC. Protein sequence: CASSHSLAGGQETQYF.

This clone was seen only a few times. This rearrangement joins TRBV4-2 to TRBJ2-7; possibly TRBD2 for D (5 bases). V lost 1 base and J lost 0, with 10 bases in between. The V gene's germline CDR1 is LGHNA and CDR2 YNFKEQ. The CDR3 length is 15 residues. The DNA for the CDR3 is TGTGCCAGCAGCCAAGGGTCTAGCCACTCCTACGAGCAGTACTTC. This sequence encodes CASSQGSSHSYEQYF.

This clone was recorded once. This chain's CDR3 is CASQQGAVANEKLFF. The DNA for the CDR3 is TGCGCCAGCCAACAGGGGGCGGTAGCTAATGAAAAACTGTTTTTT. The chain joins TRBV5-1 to TRBJ1-4; 9 bases map to TRBD1. This CDR3 comprises 15 residues. Unmatched junction bases numbered 7, after V lost 7 bases and J lost 3 bases. Germline V lookup: CDR1 SGHRS, CDR2 YFSETQ.

Only one count was recorded for this clone. V gene TRBV5-1 combines with J gene TRBJ1-5; a possible D gene is TRBD1 (5 bases). The CDR3 runs to 13 residues. The V gene lost 4 bases and the J gene lost 7 bases, with 12 bases spanning the gap. In germline, CDR1 is SGHRS, CDR2 YFSETQ. The CDR3 region has the DNA TGCGCCAGCAGCAGAGACAGTAACCAGCCCCAGCATTTT. It yields the protein CASSRDSNQPQHF.

This rearrangement joins TRBV19 to TRBJ2-5; D unresolved. V was clipped by 7 bases and J by 2 bases, with 11 bases between them. Germline V gene sequence: CDR1 LNHDA, CDR2 SQIVND (reference sequence). CDR3 length equals 13 residues. The CDR3 sequence: CASNSRSQETQYF. Here the CDR3 DNA reads TGTGCCAGTAATAGTAGGAGTCAAGAGACCCAGTACTTC.

The chain uses TRBV15 and TRBJ1-4; 10 bases match TRBD1. Germline V gene data show CDR1 as LNHNV and CDR2 as YYDKDF (reference sequence). CDR3 length: 14 residues. Trimming took 5 bases from V and 7 from J; bases not matched to a gene: 4. The CDR3 bases are TGTGCCACCAGCCATGGACAGGGGGGTGAAAAACTGTTTTTT. Its translation is CATSHGQGGEKLFF.

V gene TRBV7-6 combines with J gene TRBJ2-1; the D is unclear. The CDR3 runs to 14 residues. V lost 2 bases, J lost 4 bases, and 9 bases lay in between. CDR1 SGHVS and CDR2 FNYEAQ come from the germline V gene. CDR3 region: CASSLRGTYNEQFF. The CDR3 DNA reads TGTGCCAGCAGCTTACGAGGAACTTACAATGAGCAGTTCTTC.

CDR3 loop: CASSPRAGETDTQYF. CDR3 bases: TGTGCCAGCAGCCCCCGGGCAGGGGAAACAGATACGCAGTATTTT. The chain carries TRBV5-4 and TRBJ2-3, with a weak D call TRBD1 (6 bases). Deletions cut 4 bases from V and 3 bases from J, with 15 bases between. CDR3 length: 15 residues. Germline lookup yields CDR1 SGHNT and CDR2 YYREEE (reference sequence).

In its sample, this clone was seen once. The gene calls are TRBV11-3 and TRBJ2-3; 9 nucleotides agree with TRBD2. V shed 4 bases, J shed 3 bases, and the junction held 11 bases outside the gene matches. The CDR3 has 17 residues. CDR1 and CDR2 from the germline V gene are SGHNT and YENEEA. The CDR3 protein is CASSSGVAGVRTDTQYF. For the CDR3, the DNA is TGTGCCAGCAGCTCCGGGGTAGCGGGAGTTCGGACAGATACGCAGTATTTT. Full variable domain (outside the CDR3, taken from reference TRBV11-3 and TRBJ2-3): EAGVVQSPRYKIIEKKQPVAFWCNPISGHNTLYWYLQNLGQGPELLIRYENEEAVDDSQLPKDRFSAERLKGVDSTLKIQPAELGDSAVYLCASSSGVAGVRTDTQYFGPGTRLTVL.

The chain links TRBV28 to TRBJ1-4, with 7 bases fitting TRBD1. CDR3 length: 15 amino acids. Looked up from germline, CDR1 is MDHEN and CDR2 is SYDVKM. The V gene end was trimmed by 3 bases and the J gene end by 3 bases; junction bases not matched to a gene: 4. The CDR3 nucleotides are TGTGCCAGCAGTTTGGTCGGGACAGCTAATGAAAAACTGTTTTTT. Translating gives CASSLVGTANEKLFF.

This CDR3 is CASRETGRGGELFF. In nucleotides, the CDR3 is TGTGCCAGCAGAGAAACAGGGAGGGGAGGGGAGCTGTTTTTT. The chain recombines TRBV28 with TRBJ2-2; possibly TRBD2 for D (7 bases). Trimming cost V 6 bases and J 8 bases, with 16 bases left between them. Germline lookup yields CDR1 MDHEN and CDR2 SYDVKM. The CDR3 runs to 14 residues.

The genes are TRBV2 and TRBJ2-3; TRBD2 matches at 8 bases. The ends lost 6 bases at V and 5 bases at J; junction bases unmatched: 16. The CDR3 consists of 17 residues. Germline CDR1 and CDR2: SNHLY and FYNNEI. The CDR3 loop reads CASSSASGAGVEDTQYF. In DNA form, the CDR3 reads TGTGCCAGCAGCTCCGCCAGTGGAGCGGGGGTGGAAGATACGCAGTATTTT.

This clone was observed a few times. This chain uses TRBV27 with TRBJ2-7, with 10 positions matching TRBD1. Germline CDR1 MNHEY, CDR2 SMNVEV (reference sequence). The CDR3 is made up of 15 amino acids. After removal of 5 bases from V and 7 bases from J, the junction contained 11 bases not matched to a gene. The CDR3 DNA sequence: TGTGCCAGCAGTGTCCGGGACAGGGGAAGAGGAGAGCAGTACTTC. This codes for CASSVRDRGRGEQYF.

This clone has just a few counts. The chain is built from TRBV7-6 and TRBJ2-3; possible D gene TRBD2, 6 bases. Germline assignment: CDR1 SGHVS and CDR2 FNYEAQ. The CDR3 covers 15 residues. V lost 2 bases and J 5 bases, leaving 14 bases between the germline ends. The CDR3 spells CASSLMGGIIDTQYF. The CDR3 DNA sequence: TGTGCCAGCAGCTTAATGGGCGGGATTATAGATACGCAGTATTTT.

The chain joins TRBV28 to TRBJ2-3; a weak D match, TRBD2 (7 bases). Deletions cut 7 bases from V and 6 bases from J, with 20 bases between. The CDR3 is made up of 15 amino acids. Germline assignment: CDR1 MDHEN and CDR2 SYDVKM. DNA of the CDR3: TGTGCCAGCACCTATACTGGGGGGGCTGAGGATACGCAGTATTTT. Translation: CASTYTGGAEDTQYF.

V gene TRBV28 combines with J gene TRBJ2-5, with 10 bases identical to TRBD1. Unmatched junction bases numbered 19, after V lost 7 bases and J lost 5 bases. The germline CDR1 and CDR2 sequences are MDHEN and SYDVKM. The CDR3 runs 18 residues. CDR3 nucleotides: TGTGCCAGCACCTTTGGATGGGGGGGACAGGGGTTTAGGGAGACCCAGTACTTC. This encodes CASTFGWGGQGFRETQYF. Full variable domain (missing parts from reference TRBV28 and TRBJ2-5): DVKVTQSSRYLVKRTGEKVFLECVQDMDHENMFWYRQDPGLGLRLIYFSYDVKMKEKGDIPEGYSVSREKKERFSLILESASTNQTSMYLCASTFGWGGQGFRETQYFGPGTRLLVL.

V is TRBV5-4 and J is TRBJ1-6, with 9 nucleotides matching TRBD1. J lost 6 bases, V lost 5 bases, and 9 bases had no gene match. This CDR3 is built from 16 residues. Per the germline V gene, CDR1 is SGHNT and CDR2 is YYREEE (reference sequence). The CDR3, as DNA: TGTGCCAGCAGAGAAGACAGGGGGAATCTTAATTCACCCCTCCACTTT. It specifies CASREDRGNLNSPLHF. The full variable domain, its missing parts supplied by reference TRBV5-4 and TRBJ1-6, is ETGVTQSPTHLIKTRGQQVTLRCSSQSGHNTVSWYQQALGQGPQFIFQYYREEENGRGNFPPRFSGLQFPNYSSELNVNALELDDSALYLCASREDRGNLNSPLHFGNGTRLTVT.

Only one count was recorded for this clone. The chain joins TRBV2 to TRBJ2-2, with 7 bases lining up with TRBD2. V lost 6 bases, J lost 1 base, and 8 bases stayed unmatched. The CDR3 has 16 amino acids. Germline lookup yields CDR1 SNHLY and CDR2 FYNNEI. The CDR3 protein is CASRIGGTKNTGELFF. CDR3 DNA: TGTGCCAGCAGGATTGGAGGGACTAAGAACACCGGGGAGCTGTTTTTT. Full variable domain (outside the CDR3, taken from reference TRBV2 and TRBJ2-2): EPEVTQTPSHQVTQMGQEVILRCVPISNHLYFYWYRQILGQKVEFLVSFYNNEISEKSEIFDDQFSVERPDGSNFTLKIRSTKLEDSAMYFCASRIGGTKNTGELFFGEGSRLTVL.

The rearrangement links TRBV27 to TRBJ1-1, with a weak D call TRBD1 (6 bases). This CDR3 contains 14 residues. V lost 4 bases to trimming and J lost 1 base, with 10 bases between them. Germline V lookup: CDR1 MNHEY, CDR2 SMNVEV (reference sequence). The CDR3 here is CASSYLGANTEAFF. In nucleotides, the CDR3 is TGTGCCAGCAGTTACCTGGGGGCGAACACTGAAGCTTTCTTT.

The chain recombines TRBV4-1 with TRBJ2-7; D uncertain. Per germline, CDR1 MGHRA and CDR2 YSYEKL. The germline V and J ends were trimmed by 0 bases and 2 bases, with 14 bases remaining between them. This CDR3 has 16 residues. The DNA of the CDR3 is TGCGCCAGCAGCCAAGATATCCGAGCGAACCCCTACGAGCAGTACTTC. It is translated as CASSQDIRANPYEQYF.

Comments on this clone: A much bigger clone sits one base away, suggesting this may be a read error. This rearrangement joins TRBV5-6 to TRBJ1-6; D gene uncertain. Per germline, CDR1 SGHDT and CDR2 YYEEEE. V shed 3 bases and J shed 6 bases, with 7 bases lying between them. CDR3 size: 13 residues. This CDR3 is CASSSAGNSPLHF. CDR3 DNA sequence: TGTGCCAGCAGCTCGGCGGGTAATTCACCCCTCCACTTT.

This rearrangement joins TRBV19 to TRBJ1-2; 7 bases are shared with TRBD1. J lost 6 bases, V lost 4 bases, and 8 bases had no gene match. The V gene's germline CDR1 is LNHDA and CDR2 SQIVND (reference sequence). The CDR3 extends over 14 amino acids. CDR3 DNA: TGTGCCAGTAGTAGGCGGACAGGATGGGATGGCTACACCTTC. Protein product: CASSRRTGWDGYTF. The full variable domain, rest sourced from reference TRBV19 and TRBJ1-2, is DGGITQSPKYLFRKEGQNVTLSCEQNLNHDAMYWYRQDPGQGLRLIYYSQIVNDFQKGDIAEGYSVSREKKESFPLTVTSAQKNPTAFYLCASSRRTGWDGYTFGSGTRLTVV.

This chain links TRBV12-3 or TRBV12-4 with TRBJ2-5, with TRBD2 identical over 8 bases. The CDR3 loop spans 13 amino acids. Trimming took 5 bases from V and 6 from J; bases not matched to a gene: 5. Here the CDR3 reads CASSLLAVQTQYF. CDR3 DNA: TGTGCCAGCAGTCTACTAGCGGTCCAGACCCAGTACTTC.

V and J are TRBV25-1 and TRBJ2-5; TRBD1 matches at 8 bases. The germline gives CDR1 MGHDK, CDR2 SYGVNS. J gave up 3 bases and V 8 bases, and 2 bases lay outside the gene matches. This CDR3 is built from 12 residues. The CDR3 DNA sequence: TGTGCCAGCCAGACAGGGGAAGAGACCCAGTACTTC. Its translation: CASQTGEETQYF.

The J gene is TRBJ2-3, the V gene TRBV7-9; 10 bases line up with TRBD2. Germline assignment: CDR1 SEHNR and CDR2 FQNEAQ (reference sequence). The CDR3 totals 15 residues. The ends lost 5 bases at V and 2 bases at J; junction bases unmatched: 4. The CDR3 DNA is TGTGCCAGCAGCACGGGGACTAGCGCCACAGATACGCAGTATTTT. Protein product: CASSTGTSATDTQYF.

This chain uses TRBV6-5 with TRBJ1-1; possibly TRBD1 for D (5 bases). The CDR3 is 11 amino acids. V was shortened by 5 bases and J by 8 bases, with 9 bases between the two germline ends. Germline V gene lookup returns CDR1 MNHEY and CDR2 SVGAGI. The CDR3 sequence is CASSKGREAFF. The CDR3 DNA reads TGTGCCAGCAGTAAGGGGCGAGAAGCTTTCTTT.

V is TRBV4-1 and J is TRBJ1-2; D is perhaps TRBD1 (5 bases). CDR1 and CDR2 (germline): MGHRA, YSYEKL. The V end lost 1 base, the J end lost 8 bases, and 14 bases lay between the germline ends. CDR3 length: 14 amino acids. The CDR3, as DNA: TGCGCCAGCAGCCAAGCCGAAGGGGTGCGAGGCTACACCTTC. Its translation: CASSQAEGVRGYTF.